This T cell receptor beta chain was sequenced in a study of blood T cell repertoires in COVID-19. TCRdb keeps only in-frame clones here, not all; method: immunoSEQ multiplex PCR. Seen here are some 450,000 clones, 70% to 90% observed once, and the top ten hold more than 0.7%. This clone has only one observation. This receptor was taken from a man between 18 and 29 years old with COVID-19, enrolled during active disease. Specimen: peripheral blood.

This CDR3 is CASSQVLAGGPPGELFF. In DNA, the CDR3 is TGTGCCAGCAGCCAAGTTCTAGCGGGGGGGCCCCCCGGGGAGCTGTTTTTT. The chain links TRBV3-1 (or the pseudogene TRBV3-2) to TRBJ2-2; 12 bases match TRBD2. V gave up 1 base and J gave up 6 bases; unmatched junction bases: 6. Germline lookup yields CDR1 LGHDT and CDR2 YNNKEL (reference sequence). The length of the CDR3 is 17 residues.